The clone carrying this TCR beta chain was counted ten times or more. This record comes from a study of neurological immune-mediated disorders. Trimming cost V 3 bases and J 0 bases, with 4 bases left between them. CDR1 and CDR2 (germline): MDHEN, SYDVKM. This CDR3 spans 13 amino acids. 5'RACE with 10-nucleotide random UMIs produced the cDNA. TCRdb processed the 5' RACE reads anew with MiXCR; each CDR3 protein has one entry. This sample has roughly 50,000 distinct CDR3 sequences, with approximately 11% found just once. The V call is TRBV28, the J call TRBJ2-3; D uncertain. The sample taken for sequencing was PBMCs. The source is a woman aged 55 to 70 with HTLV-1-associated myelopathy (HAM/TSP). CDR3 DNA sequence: TGTGCCAGCAGTTTCCAGAGCACAGATACGCAGTATTTT. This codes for CASSFQSTDTQYF.